Included here is one T cell receptor (beta chain) sequence, with context. What it binds is unknown. This sample is drawn from a study of ipilimumab plus nivolumab after autologous stem cell transplantation. Study overall: The DLBCL group included primary refractory and relapsed cases.

This table comes from immunoSEQ multiplex PCR, and its TCRdb copy is limited to in-frame clones, with some not included. Of approximately 80,000 clones in the sample, 83% were seen once. The V gene lost 5 bases and the J gene lost 5 bases, with 7 bases spanning the gap. The germline gives CDR1 SEHNR, CDR2 FQNEAQ (reference sequence). This CDR3 comprises 13 residues. Study observations and caveats: Per the authors, repertoire, Treg and microbiota data justify further study.

This chain uses TRBV7-9 with TRBJ1-6; D is unresolved. The source of this sequence is a male donor with diffuse large B-cell lymphoma. The sample here was PBMCs, taken in a trial of ipilimumab plus nivolumab as post-transplant consolidation. The chain's CDR3 is CASSPMDNSPLHF. The CDR3 DNA reads TGTGCCAGCAGCCCCATGGATAATTCACCCCTCCACTTT.